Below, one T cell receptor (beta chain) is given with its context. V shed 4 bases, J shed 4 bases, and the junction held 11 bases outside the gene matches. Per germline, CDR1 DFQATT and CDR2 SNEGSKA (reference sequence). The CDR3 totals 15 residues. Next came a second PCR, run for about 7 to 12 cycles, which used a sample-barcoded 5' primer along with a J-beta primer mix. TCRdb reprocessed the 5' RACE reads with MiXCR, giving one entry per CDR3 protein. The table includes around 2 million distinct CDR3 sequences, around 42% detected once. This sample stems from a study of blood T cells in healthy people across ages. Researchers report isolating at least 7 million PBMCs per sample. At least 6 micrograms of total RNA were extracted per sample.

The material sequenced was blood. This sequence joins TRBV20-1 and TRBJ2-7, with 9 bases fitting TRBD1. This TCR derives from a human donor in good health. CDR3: CSANGGTGLLYEQYF. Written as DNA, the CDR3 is TGCAGTGCTAATGGCGGGACAGGGCTTTTGTACGAGCAGTACTTC.